The sequence of this TCR beta chain was determined in a study of shared clonotypes between healthy human individuals. Looking at the study overall: Each donor contributed plates that comprised three CD4 naive, three CD4 memory, two CD8 naive and one CD8 memory.

Losses at the gene ends were 4 bases for V and 3 bases for J; bases not matched to a gene: 8. Germline CDR1 MGHRA, CDR2 YSYEKL. The CDR3 has 15 residues. CD45RO-negative cells were positively selected for CCR7, leaving out terminally differentiated effector memory CD45RA+ cells. The authors ran the assay at deep level. Per the study methods: Filtering differed because ImmunoSEQ produced junction-only sequences that carried no quality scores. Generated by immunoSEQ multiplex PCR, the TCRdb table keeps only in-frame clones and is missing some. The V and J calls and clone size are taken from that table; D and trimming were inferred from the DNA. The profile covers fewer than 1 million clones, with roughly 96% appearing a single time and around 0.25% taken by the ten largest.

This receptor was obtained from a man under 40 in good health. Specimen: naive CD8+ T cells sorted from blood. The chain couples TRBV4-1 to TRBJ2-7, with 8 bases matching TRBD2. CDR3 loop: CASSPRAGVVYEQYF. CDR3 DNA sequence: TGCGCCAGCAGCCCTCGAGCGGGAGTTGTCTACGAGCAGTACTTC.